This T cell receptor (beta chain) was captured in a study of cytomegalovirus exposure and HLA in healthy donors. Overall study findings and caveats: TCR beta chains numbering 150 to 200 were designated cytomegalovirus-associated. Earlier analysis found most TCR beta V segments productive about 87% or about 30% of the time.

With 60 Vbeta and 13 Jbeta primers, the PCR was carried out. This table comes from immunoSEQ multiplex PCR, and its TCRdb copy is limited to in-frame clones, with some not included. Here the sample spans 150,000 to 200,000 clones, 77% being singletons. Worth noting for this clone: Its specificity is unknown.

Germline assignment: CDR1 MNHEY and CDR2 SVGAGI. Trimming removed 5 bases from V and 7 bases from J, with 15 bases in between. The CDR3 runs to 15 residues. The chain is built from TRBV6-5 and TRBJ1-6; D unresolved. Sequenced material: PBMCs. This clonotype was obtained from a female donor in good health and CMV-seronegative. In nucleotides, the CDR3 is TGTGCCAGCAGTCCCGAGACACCGATGAATTCACCCCTCCACTTT. Amino acid sequence: CASSPETPMNSPLHF.